A selection of T cell receptor beta chains follows, all from one sample in a study of metastatic and nonmetastatic thyroid tumors. TCRdb re-called clones via MiXCR from the PCR reads. The sample records approximately 24,000 clones, 20% to 25% being singletons. Sequenced input: blood. Receptors originate from a male donor with papillary thyroid cancer or a benign thyroid nodule (not recorded which). Some clones in this sample may be carry-over from other donors' samples. Both conserved end residues are trimmed from each CDR3. Each record gives: V gene, J gene, clone size, CDR3 protein. Expanded clones get a size class; other rows say once, few or many, or leave the size out.

v_call: TRBV27
j_call: TRBJ2-1
clone_size: medium-sized
cdr3_aa: ASSTLAGDYNEQF

v_call: TRBV6-1
j_call: TRBJ2-1
clone_size: many
cdr3_aa: ASTSLSLSPGEQF

v_call: TRBV20-1
j_call: TRBJ2-3
clone_size: many
cdr3_aa: SARVTGLAGIDTQY

v_call: TRBV6-2/TRBV6-3
j_call: TRBJ2-2
clone_size: .
cdr3_aa: ASSYRRTGELF

v_call: TRBV7-2
j_call: TRBJ2-5
clone_size: many
cdr3_aa: ASSPRESSGSGETQY

v_call: TRBV6-2/TRBV6-3
j_call: TRBJ1-2
clone_size: .
cdr3_aa: ASRNSENYGYT

v_call: TRBV4-2
j_call: TRBJ2-7
clone_size: .
cdr3_aa: ASSQDRSSYEQY

v_call: TRBV15
j_call: TRBJ1-1
clone_size: many
cdr3_aa: ATSRIRGTEAF

v_call: TRBV7-9
j_call: TRBJ2-2
clone_size: many
cdr3_aa: ASSPLPGWNTGELF

v_call: TRBV10-3
j_call: TRBJ2-6
clone_size: many
cdr3_aa: AISEGGFGANVLT

v_call: TRBV3-1
j_call: TRBJ2-3
clone_size: many
cdr3_aa: ASSQTRTSGPDTQY

v_call: TRBV4-1
j_call: TRBJ1-2
clone_size: medium-sized
cdr3_aa: ASSQDQGAPYGYT

v_call: TRBV7-8
j_call: TRBJ2-1
clone_size: .
cdr3_aa: ASSWGRDRGTEQF

v_call: TRBV5-6
j_call: TRBJ1-1
clone_size: many
cdr3_aa: ASSLDGTPSNTEAF

v_call: TRBV20-1
j_call: TRBJ2-1
clone_size: many
cdr3_aa: SARDWAGLSGNEQF

v_call: TRBV6-2/TRBV6-3
j_call: TRBJ2-3
clone_size: .
cdr3_aa: ASSHGADPIDTQY

v_call: TRBV6-2/TRBV6-3
j_call: TRBJ2-1
clone_size: many
cdr3_aa: ASSLLAGGPNEQF

v_call: TRBV6-2/TRBV6-3
j_call: TRBJ2-2
clone_size: many
cdr3_aa: ASTPWTKTGPGELF

v_call: TRBV5-1
j_call: TRBJ2-1
clone_size: many
cdr3_aa: ASSQTSNSYNEQF

v_call: TRBV6-1
j_call: TRBJ2-7
clone_size: medium-sized
cdr3_aa: ASSVGRAVYEQY

v_call: TRBV6-2/TRBV6-3
j_call: TRBJ2-5
clone_size: .
cdr3_aa: ASKISLQETQY

v_call: TRBV27
j_call: TRBJ2-3
clone_size: many
cdr3_aa: ASSFEATQY

v_call: TRBV20-1
j_call: TRBJ2-5
clone_size: .
cdr3_aa: SADKAGELQETQY

v_call: TRBV10-3
j_call: TRBJ2-3
clone_size: many
cdr3_aa: AISPDRARTDTQY

v_call: TRBV15
j_call: TRBJ2-2
clone_size: many
cdr3_aa: ATSGKPGHSGELF

v_call: TRBV27
j_call: TRBJ2-7
clone_size: few
cdr3_aa: ASSLPGSNEQY

v_call: TRBV6-1
j_call: TRBJ2-7
clone_size: few
cdr3_aa: ASSEMWSEQY

v_call: TRBV6-5
j_call: TRBJ2-1
clone_size: few
cdr3_aa: ASSYSGLFSSYNDQF

v_call: TRBV3-1
j_call: TRBJ2-3
clone_size: .
cdr3_aa: ASIPLDTDTQY

v_call: TRBV4-3
j_call: TRBJ2-1
clone_size: medium-sized
cdr3_aa: ASSQGTGGYNEQF

v_call: TRBV9
j_call: TRBJ2-1
clone_size: .
cdr3_aa: ASTLAGYSNEQF

v_call: TRBV28
j_call: TRBJ2-2
clone_size: many
cdr3_aa: ASSLLGSGTGNFGELF

v_call: TRBV28
j_call: TRBJ1-6
clone_size: .
cdr3_aa: ASSTGPPYNSPLH

v_call: TRBV10-3
j_call: TRBJ1-2
clone_size: many
cdr3_aa: AIRGLGGYT